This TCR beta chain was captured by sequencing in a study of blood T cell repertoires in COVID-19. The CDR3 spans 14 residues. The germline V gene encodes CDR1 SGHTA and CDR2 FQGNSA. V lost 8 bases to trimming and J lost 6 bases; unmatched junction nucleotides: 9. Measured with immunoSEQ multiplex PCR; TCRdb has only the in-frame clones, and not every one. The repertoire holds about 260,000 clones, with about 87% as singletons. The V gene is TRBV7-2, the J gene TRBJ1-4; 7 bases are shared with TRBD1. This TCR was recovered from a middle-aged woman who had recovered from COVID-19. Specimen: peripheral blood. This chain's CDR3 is CASRGGRGDEKLFF. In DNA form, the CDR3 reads TGTGCCAGCCGAGGGGGCAGGGGGGATGAAAAACTGTTTTTT.